The 25 T cell receptor beta chains reported below all come from one sample, sequenced in a study of a mutant IDH1 vaccine in newly diagnosed glioma. No antigen has been identified for these receptors. TCRdb's copy holds only in-frame clones and misses some; the assay was immunoSEQ multiplex PCR. In the table there are approximately 60,000 clones, about 85% of which are singletons. Time point reported: week 23, last vaccination. Each dose of the vaccine consisted of 300 ug of mutant IDH1 20-mer peptide, with topical imiquimod. The sequences come from PBMCs, collected from a glioma patient whose treatment included an IDH1 peptide vaccine. Receptors were obtained from a man aged 25 to 45 with glioma.

The V gene is TRBV27, the J gene TRBJ1-5; tentative D call: TRBD1 (6 bases). The length of the CDR3 is 15 residues. V lost 3 bases and J 3 bases, leaving 12 bases between the germline ends. The germline gives CDR1 MNHEY, CDR2 SMNVEV (reference sequence). The CDR3 loop is CASSFSGATNQPQHF. The CDR3 coding sequence is TGTGCCAGCAGTTTTTCGGGGGCCACCAATCAGCCCCAGCATTTT.

The chain carries TRBV5-8 and TRBJ2-1; D is perhaps TRBD1 or TRBD2 (6 bases each). V was shortened by 0 bases and J by 3 bases, with 10 bases between the two germline ends. Germline V gene sequence: CDR1 SGHTS, CDR2 YDEGEE. CDR3 length: 15 residues. CDR3 sequence: CASSLVGGFYNEQFF. The CDR3 DNA reads TGTGCCAGCAGCTTGGTCGGGGGCTTCTACAATGAGCAGTTCTTC.

V usage is TRBV2 and J usage is TRBJ2-2; D could derive from TRBD1 or TRBD2 (5 bases each). Deletions cut 6 bases from V and 6 bases from J, with 11 bases between. Per germline, CDR1 SNHLY and CDR2 FYNNEI. CDR3 length: 13 amino acids. CDR3 bases: TGTGCCAGCAGCCTAGAGGGGTCCGGGGAGCTGTTTTTT. This translates into CASSLEGSGELFF.

CDR3 sequence (DNA): TGTGCCAGCAGCAATGACCCGGGAACCCAAGAGACCCAGTACTTC. This sequence encodes CASSNDPGTQETQYF. V is TRBV11-2 and J is TRBJ2-5; the D gene is possibly TRBD2 (5 bases). CDR1 and CDR2 from the germline V gene are SGHAT and FQNNGV. V was pared by 5 bases and J by 1 base, with 14 bases between. This CDR3 has 15 amino acids.

V is TRBV29-1 and J is TRBJ2-1; D may be TRBD1 or TRBD2 (5 bases each). This CDR3 has 15 amino acids. Germline V lookup: CDR1 SQVTM, CDR2 ANQGSEA. V lost 7 bases and J lost 5, with 21 bases in between. CDR3 sequence (DNA): TGCAGCGCCACAGACAATGCAGGGAGACACAATGAGCAGTTCTTC. It encodes CSATDNAGRHNEQFF.

This clone came up once. This chain's CDR3 is CASSVETSSGARDIQYF. In nucleotides, the CDR3 is TGTGCCAGCAGCGTAGAGACCTCTAGCGGGGCTAGAGACATTCAGTACTTC. V and J are TRBV9 and TRBJ2-4, with TRBD2 matching 9 bases. CDR3 length: 17 amino acids. With 0 bases clipped from V and 8 bases from J, the junction kept 12 bases outside the gene matches. Germline V CDR1 and CDR2: SGDLS, YYNGEE.

This chain uses TRBV28 with TRBJ1-2, with TRBD1 identical over 9 bases. The V gene end was trimmed by 5 bases and the J gene end by 6 bases; junction bases not matched to a gene: 10. Germline lookup yields CDR1 MDHEN and CDR2 SYDVKM. This CDR3 spans 15 amino acids. CDR3 sequence: CASSAPQGAHNGYTF. The CDR3 DNA follows: TGTGCCAGCAGTGCCCCACAGGGGGCGCATAATGGCTACACCTTC.

This chain links TRBV19 with TRBJ2-3; D possibly matches TRBD1 or TRBD2 (5 bases each). The germline V and J ends were trimmed by 1 base and 0 bases, with 8 bases remaining between them. The CDR3 extends over 15 amino acids. CDR1 and CDR2 from the germline V gene are LNHDA and SQIVND (reference sequence). The CDR3 is CASSIAGPSTDTQYF. CDR3 nucleotides: TGTGCCAGTAGTATAGCGGGGCCTAGCACAGATACGCAGTATTTT.

This clone was recorded once. The rearrangement joins TRBV30 to TRBJ2-7, with TRBD1 matching 7 bases. Germline V gene lookup returns CDR1 GTSNPN and CDR2 SVGIG (reference sequence). The junction had 8 bases not matched to a gene; V was cut back by 1 base and J by 5 bases. The CDR3 is 14 amino acids. The CDR3 bases are TGTGCCTGGAGTGGCGGTGGGACAGTGAACGAGCAGTACTTC. The encoded protein is CAWSGGGTVNEQYF.

The gene calls are TRBV6-6 and TRBJ2-6, with 11 bases matching TRBD1. The CDR3 contains 15 residues. J gave up 2 bases and V 8 bases, and 2 bases lay outside the gene matches. Germline lookup yields CDR1 MNHNY and CDR2 SVGAGI (reference sequence). The CDR3 DNA follows: TGTGCCAGCGGGACAGGGGGTGCTGGGGCCAACGTCCTGACTTTC. Its translation: CASGTGGAGANVLTF.

The chain recombines TRBV5-4 with TRBJ1-2; D gene unclear. The CDR3 length is 13 residues. Germline CDR1 SGHNT, CDR2 YYREEE (reference sequence). V dropped 4 bases and J dropped 4 bases, with 11 bases sitting between them. CDR3: CASSPLSGYGYTF. CDR3 in DNA: TGTGCCAGCAGCCCCCTTAGCGGCTATGGCTACACCTTC.

The genes are TRBV15 and TRBJ2-1; no firm D call. CDR3 size: 12 residues. V was cut by 7 bases and J by 7 bases, with 11 bases left in between. Germline loops: CDR1 LNHNV, CDR2 YYDKDF (reference sequence). The CDR3 nucleotides are TGTGCCACCAAGCCGGAGACAAATGAGCAGTTCTTC. Encoded protein: CATKPETNEQFF.

The chain joins TRBV6-6 to TRBJ1-3; no clear D gene. The V end lost 2 bases, the J end lost 1 base, and 9 bases lay between the germline ends. Germline V gene sequence: CDR1 MNHNY, CDR2 SVGAGI (reference sequence). This CDR3 has 15 residues. The CDR3 DNA is TGTGCCAGCAGTTACACGGAACAGTCTGGAAACACCATATATTTT. Residues: CASSYTEQSGNTIYF.

The chain has TRBV4-1 and TRBJ2-2; no firm D call. This CDR3 comprises 16 residues. Looked up from germline, CDR1 is MGHRA and CDR2 is YSYEKL. Trimming stripped 6 bases from V and 0 bases from J, with 14 bases between. CDR3 region: CASSSTVLTNTGELFF. The CDR3 DNA reads TGCGCCAGCAGTTCTACAGTCTTGACGAACACCGGGGAGCTGTTTTTT.

The chain is built from TRBV18 and TRBJ2-2; D unclear. The germline CDR1 and CDR2 sequences are KGHSH and LQKENI. The CDR3 extends over 15 amino acids. Trimming removed 5 bases from V and 0 bases from J, with 10 bases in between. The CDR3 is CASSAGRANTGELFF. The CDR3 DNA reads as TGTGCCAGCTCAGCTGGACGGGCGAACACCGGGGAGCTGTTTTTT. The variable domain in full, completed from reference TRBV18 and TRBJ2-2, reads NAGVMQNPRHLVRRRGQEARLRCSPMKGHSHVYWYRQLPEEGLKFMVYLQKENIIDESGMPKERFSAEFPKEGPSILRIQQVVRGDSAAYFCASSAGRANTGELFFGEGSRLTVL.

This chain uses TRBV27 with TRBJ1-2; 12 nucleotides align to TRBD1. Germline CDR1 and CDR2: MNHEY and SMNVEV (reference sequence). The CDR3 has 16 amino acids. The J segment lost 4 bases and the V segment lost 5 bases, leaving 8 bases of the junction unmatched. CDR3 sequence: CASSMTGTGGGYGYTF. As DNA, the CDR3 is TGTGCCAGCAGTATGACCGGGACAGGGGGCGGCTATGGCTACACCTTC.

The chain is built from TRBV5-1 and TRBJ2-7, with D perhaps matching TRBD2 (7 bases). Trimming shortened V by 0 bases and J by 5 bases, and 15 bases separated the two germline ends. Germline-derived CDR1 and CDR2 are SGHRS and YFSETQ. The CDR3 is 15 residues long. CDR3 loop: CASSLVRGARDEQYF. The CDR3 DNA reads as TGCGCCAGCAGCTTGGTTCGGGGGGCGCGGGACGAGCAGTACTTC.

This clone was seen a few times. The rearrangement joins TRBV2 to TRBJ1-2; D might be TRBD1 (5 bases). V shed 7 bases and J shed 7 bases, with 13 bases lying between them. This CDR3 is 12 amino acids long. CDR1 is SNHLY, CDR2 FYNNEI, per germline. The CDR3 sequence: CASTSQGFGYTF. The CDR3 DNA reads as TGTGCCAGCACTTCCCAGGGTTTTGGCTACACCTTC. The variable domain in full, with the rest retrieved from reference TRBV2 and TRBJ1-2, is EPEVTQTPSHQVTQMGQEVILRCVPISNHLYFYWYRQILGQKVEFLVSFYNNEISEKSEIFDDQFSVERPDGSNFTLKIRSTKLEDSAMYFCASTSQGFGYTFGSGTRLTVV.

The chain is built from TRBV27 and TRBJ2-5; no definite D call. This CDR3 has 14 amino acids. Trimming shortened V by 5 bases and J by 0 bases, and 10 bases separated the two germline ends. Germline V gene data show CDR1 as MNHEY and CDR2 as SMNVEV (reference sequence). CDR3 sequence reads: CASSPYRDQETQYF. In nucleotides, the CDR3 is TGTGCCAGCAGTCCCTACAGAGACCAAGAGACCCAGTACTTC.

V gene TRBV7-8 combines with J gene TRBJ1-1; D unclear. Germline CDR1 SGHVS, CDR2 FQNEAQ. Trimming took 0 bases from V and 4 from J, leaving 9 bases between them. The CDR3 sequence is 14 residues long. The chain's CDR3 is CASSLAGWVTEAFF. The CDR3 DNA reads TGTGCCAGCAGCTTAGCTGGTTGGGTCACTGAAGCTTTCTTT.

This chain links TRBV7-6 with TRBJ2-3; D may be TRBD1 (6 bases). The germline gives CDR1 SGHVS, CDR2 FNYEAQ. Trimming removed 4 bases at V and 2 bases at J, with 10 bases between. The CDR3 is made up of 14 amino acids. The CDR3: CASSSRGITDTQYF. Written as DNA, the CDR3 is TGTGCCAGCAGCTCCAGGGGAATCACAGATACGCAGTATTTT.

This sequence joins TRBV7-8 and TRBJ2-1, with 10 bases that match TRBD1. Germline assignment: CDR1 SGHVS and CDR2 FQNEAQ. CDR3 length: 13 residues. V was pared by 4 bases and J by 14 bases, with 8 bases of the junction left unmatched. The CDR3 here is CASSSGDRGGEFF. The CDR3 DNA reads as TGTGCCAGCAGCTCCGGGGACAGGGGTGGGGAGTTCTTC.

The rearrangement links TRBV7-9 to TRBJ2-5; maybe TRBD1 (6 bases). Trimming pared 7 bases from V and 0 bases from J, leaving 27 bases between. Germline V gene sequence: CDR1 SEHNR, CDR2 FQNEAQ (reference sequence). The CDR3 extends over 19 amino acids. The chain's CDR3 is CASTPRTQGTPVYQETQYF. CDR3 DNA sequence: TGTGCCAGCACCCCTAGGACCCAGGGGACCCCTGTGTACCAAGAGACCCAGTACTTC.

The chain is built from TRBV4-1 and TRBJ1-1; TRBD1 matches 9 bases. J gave up 5 bases and V 0 bases, and 4 bases lay outside the gene matches. Germline V lookup: CDR1 MGHRA, CDR2 YSYEKL. The length of the CDR3 is 15 residues. CDR3 in DNA: TGCGCCAGCAGCCAAGAGGACAGGGGTGGAACTGAAGCTTTCTTT. Its translation: CASSQEDRGGTEAFF.

This clone appeared once. This chain uses TRBV6-1 with TRBJ2-1; no reliable D call. CDR1 MNHNS and CDR2 SASEGT come from the germline V gene. Trimming cost V 0 bases and J 3 bases, with 3 bases left between them. This CDR3 contains 13 residues. This chain's CDR3 is CASSEAYYNEQFF. The CDR3 DNA reads TGTGCCAGCAGTGAAGCATACTACAATGAGCAGTTCTTC.